This T cell receptor beta chain was captured in a study of tumor-infiltrating lymphocytes in primary liver carcinoma. For blood RNA, unsorted whole blood served as the source, and germline DNA was extracted too. A primer matching the constant region was used to make TCR beta cDNA from around 550 ng of total RNA. Three nested multiplex PCR rounds, a slightly modified ARM-PCR method, built the TCR beta libraries. With TRBV1-TRBV30 forward primers and a C-beta reverse primer, the first two PCR rounds were run for approximately 10 cycles each. TCRdb redid the calling of the multiplex PCR reads with MiXCR, one entry per CDR3 protein. Of 330,000 or so distinct CDR3 sequences in the sample, approximately 65% were seen once. This CDR3 spans 21 amino acids. Germline lookup yields CDR1 WSHSY and CDR2 SAAADI. V lost 6 bases to trimming and J lost 2 bases; unmatched junction nucleotides: 20.

What was sequenced was peripheral blood. J is TRBJ2-4 and V is TRBV10-2; 12 nucleotides agree with TRBD2. This sequence originates from a man aged 40-55 years with primary liver carcinoma and hepatitis B virus infection. The CDR3 DNA reads TGCGCCAGCAGCGACCCTTTCCCGGGACTAGCGGGCTCCCTAACCAAAAACATTCAGTACTTC. Translating it yields CASSDPFPGLAGSLTKNIQYF.